This T cell receptor (beta chain) was identified in a study of cytomegalovirus exposure and HLA in healthy donors. Study outcomes and limitations: TCR beta sequences reportedly predicted most subjects' HLA-A and HLA-B alleles accurately. Likely technical artifact: a cluster of highly shared sequence variants.

A note on this clone: Its antigen remains unknown.

It was with 60 Vbeta and 13 Jbeta primers that the PCR ran. Assay: immunoSEQ multiplex PCR; the TCRdb copy retains only in-frame clones and omits some. This table has approximately 100,000 clones, around 71% appearing once. The CDR3 contains 14 residues. V lost 2 bases and J lost 8; bases outside the gene matches: 5. CDR1 and CDR2 from the germline V gene are GTSNPN and SVGIG (reference sequence). This receptor was identified in a boy aged 10-17 years in good health and CMV-seronegative. The sample taken for sequencing was PBMCs. The gene calls are TRBV30 and TRBJ2-1, with 11 bases aligning to TRBD2. CDR3 region: CAWSIAGGPYEQFF. The CDR3 DNA is TGTGCCTGGAGTATAGCGGGGGGGCCTTATGAGCAGTTCTTC.